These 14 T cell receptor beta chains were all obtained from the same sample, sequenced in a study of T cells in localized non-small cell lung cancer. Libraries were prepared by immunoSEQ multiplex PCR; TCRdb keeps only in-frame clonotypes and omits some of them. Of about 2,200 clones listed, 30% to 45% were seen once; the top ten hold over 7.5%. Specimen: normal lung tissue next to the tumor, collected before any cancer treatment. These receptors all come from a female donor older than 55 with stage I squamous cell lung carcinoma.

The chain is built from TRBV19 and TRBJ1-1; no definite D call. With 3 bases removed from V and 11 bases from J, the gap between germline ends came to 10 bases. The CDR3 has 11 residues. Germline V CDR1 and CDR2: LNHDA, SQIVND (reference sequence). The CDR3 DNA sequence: TGTGCCAGTAGTATCTCGCTGCGGGCTTTCTTT. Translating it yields CASSISLRAFF.

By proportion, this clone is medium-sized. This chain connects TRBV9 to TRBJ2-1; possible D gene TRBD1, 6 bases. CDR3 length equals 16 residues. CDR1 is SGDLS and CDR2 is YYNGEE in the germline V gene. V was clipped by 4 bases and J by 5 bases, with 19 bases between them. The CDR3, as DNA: TGTGCCAGCAGCCCAGGGGTGGGAGCGTCCGACAATGAGCAGTTCTTC. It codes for CASSPGVGASDNEQFF.

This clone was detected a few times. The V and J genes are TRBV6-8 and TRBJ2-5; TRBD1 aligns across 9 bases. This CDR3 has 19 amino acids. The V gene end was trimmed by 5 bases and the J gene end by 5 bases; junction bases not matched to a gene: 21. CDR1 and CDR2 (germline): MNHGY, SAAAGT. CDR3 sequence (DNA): TGTGCCAGCAGTGGACAGGGGACCCGCTCTATGCGAGGGCGGGAGACCCAGTACTTC. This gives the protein CASSGQGTRSMRGRETQYF.

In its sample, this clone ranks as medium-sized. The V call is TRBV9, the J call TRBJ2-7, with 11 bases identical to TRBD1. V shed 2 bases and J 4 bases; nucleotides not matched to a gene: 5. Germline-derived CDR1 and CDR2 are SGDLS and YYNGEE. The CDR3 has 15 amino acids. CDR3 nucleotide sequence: TGTGCCAGCAGCGTTGGTGGGACAGGGGGTTACGAGCAGTACTTC. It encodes CASSVGGTGGYEQYF.

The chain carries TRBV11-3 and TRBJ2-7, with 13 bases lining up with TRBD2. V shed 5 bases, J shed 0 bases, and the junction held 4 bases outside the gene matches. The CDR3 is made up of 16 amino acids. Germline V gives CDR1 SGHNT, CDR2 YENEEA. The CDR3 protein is CASSQTSGGASYEQYF. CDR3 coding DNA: TGTGCCAGCAGCCAAACTAGCGGGGGGGCCTCCTACGAGCAGTACTTC.

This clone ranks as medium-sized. This CDR3 reads CASWANQGLSRGEQYF. The CDR3 DNA is TGTGCCAGCTGGGCAAATCAGGGACTCTCGAGGGGCGAGCAGTACTTC. This chain links TRBV6-8 with TRBJ2-7; D is perhaps TRBD2 (6 bases). Trimming took off 8 bases at V and 6 bases at J, with 26 bases between the two ends. Germline loops: CDR1 MNHGY, CDR2 SAAAGT. The CDR3 is made up of 16 amino acids.

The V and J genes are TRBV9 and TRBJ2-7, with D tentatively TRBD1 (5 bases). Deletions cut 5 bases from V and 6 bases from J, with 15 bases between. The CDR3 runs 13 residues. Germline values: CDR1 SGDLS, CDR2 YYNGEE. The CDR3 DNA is TGTGCCAGCAGTCCCAGGGTGACCCGCGAGCAGTACTTC. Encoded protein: CASSPRVTREQYF.

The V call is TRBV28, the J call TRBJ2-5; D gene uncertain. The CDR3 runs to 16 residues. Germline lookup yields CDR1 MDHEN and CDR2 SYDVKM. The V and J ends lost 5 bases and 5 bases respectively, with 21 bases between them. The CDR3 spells CASSAVVGVTWETQYF. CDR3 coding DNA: TGTGCCAGCAGTGCAGTTGTGGGCGTGACGTGGGAGACCCAGTACTTC.

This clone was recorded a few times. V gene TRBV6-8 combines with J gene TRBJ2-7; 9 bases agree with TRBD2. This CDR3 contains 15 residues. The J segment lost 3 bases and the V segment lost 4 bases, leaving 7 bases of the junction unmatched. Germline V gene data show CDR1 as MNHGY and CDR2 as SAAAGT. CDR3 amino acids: CASSSRLAANYEQYF. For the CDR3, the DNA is TGTGCCAGCAGTTCACGACTAGCGGCGAACTACGAGCAGTACTTC.

CDR3 residues: CASSFSGTEAFF. The DNA of the CDR3 is TGTGCCAGCAGTTTTTCGGGGACTGAAGCTTTCTTT. This sequence joins TRBV28 and TRBJ1-1; D unresolved. Germline-derived CDR1 and CDR2 are MDHEN and SYDVKM. The ends were cut back, 3 bases at V and 5 bases at J, with 7 bases in the middle. This CDR3 region has 12 residues.

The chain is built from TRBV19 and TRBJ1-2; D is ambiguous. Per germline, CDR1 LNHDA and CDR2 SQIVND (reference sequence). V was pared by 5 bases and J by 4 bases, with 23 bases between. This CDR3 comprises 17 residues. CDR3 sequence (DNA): TGTGCCAGTAGTCCAGGCGGACGGATCCTCGTATTCTATGGCTACACCTTC. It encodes CASSPGGRILVFYGYTF.

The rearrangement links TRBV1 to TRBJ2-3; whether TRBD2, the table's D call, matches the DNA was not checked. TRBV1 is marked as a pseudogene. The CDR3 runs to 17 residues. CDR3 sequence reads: CASSQDAPSGVADTQYF. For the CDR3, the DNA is TGCGCCAGCAGCCAAGATGCACCCAGCGGGGTCGCAGATACGCAGTATTTT.

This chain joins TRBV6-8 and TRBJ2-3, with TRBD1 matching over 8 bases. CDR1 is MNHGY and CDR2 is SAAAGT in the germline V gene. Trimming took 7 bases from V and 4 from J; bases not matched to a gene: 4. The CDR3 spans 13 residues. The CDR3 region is CASKDRVADTQYF. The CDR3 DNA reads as TGTGCCAGCAAGGACAGGGTGGCAGATACGCAGTATTTT.

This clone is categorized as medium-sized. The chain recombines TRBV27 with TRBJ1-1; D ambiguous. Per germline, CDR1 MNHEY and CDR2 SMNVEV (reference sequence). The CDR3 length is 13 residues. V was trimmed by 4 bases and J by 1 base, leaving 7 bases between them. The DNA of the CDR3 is TGTGCCAGCAGTTCTGTCGCGAACACTGAAGCTTTCTTT. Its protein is CASSSVANTEAFF.